This T cell receptor (beta chain) was identified in a study of T cell repertoires in cytomegalovirus infection. Study overall: A matching HLA type, together with CMV infection, was signaled by public TCR beta signatures. Study-wide results and limits: Using cumulative public TCR beta family frequency, the authors identified those who carried CMV together with the relevant HLA. Dominating the ex vivo response were TCR beta clonotypes that were CMV-specific and HLA-C-restricted.

Points on this clonotype: Its antigen is not known.

TCRdb fed the reads into MiXCR, producing one record per CDR3 protein. Here the sample spans hundreds of thousands of distinct CDR3 sequences, around 30% being singletons. Germline V gives CDR1 SEHNR, CDR2 FQNEAQ (reference sequence). This CDR3 spans 15 amino acids. Trimming removed 7 bases from V and 4 bases from J, with 19 bases in between. The rearrangement links TRBV7-9 to TRBJ2-5; D might be TRBD1 or TRBD2, each matching 6 bases. Sequenced material: cultured PBMCs, taken from culture after CMV antigen stimulation. The clonotype comes from a human donor in good health (CMV status not recorded). Some clones in this sample may be carry-over from other donors' samples. DNA of the CDR3: TGTGCCAGCAACGACCGGGCGGAGGGGGGAGAGACCCAGTACTTC. Its protein is CASNDRAEGGETQYF.